The clone carrying this TCR beta chain occurred once. CDR1 is MDHEN, CDR2 SYDVKM, per germline. CDR3 length equals 14 residues. V lost 7 bases and J lost 3; bases outside the gene matches: 8. The authors' processing: Estimation of nucleated cell counts was performed using reference gene primer amplification. Clones were sequenced by immunoSEQ multiplex PCR, and TCRdb holds only the in-frame ones, with some missing. The D gene and trimming were derived from the DNA, and the V and J assignments and clone size from that table. The sample lists 110,000 to 150,000 clones; roughly 89% were seen once. The data are from a study of blood T cell repertoires in COVID-19. Study-level information: COVID-19 samples collected from the United States, Italy and Spain covered acute and convalescent phases.

The rearrangement uses TRBV28 and TRBJ2-7; TRBD1 aligns across 8 bases. Input material: peripheral blood. The clonotype was recovered from a man aged 55-75 years with active or convalescent COVID-19. The CDR3 bases are TGTGCCAGCACCCCCGGGACAGGCTACTACGAGCAGTACTTC. It codes for CASTPGTGYYEQYF.